What follows are 2 T cell receptor beta chains derived from one specimen sequenced in a study of Tregs in tolerant kidney transplant recipients. Sequenced by immunoSEQ multiplex PCR; TCRdb stores in-frame clones only, minus some. Of 50,000 to 80,000 clones listed, approximately 98% are singletons. Sequenced here: Tregs from blood, sampled before the transplant. These TCRs come from a human donor who received a combined kidney and bone marrow transplant.

The V gene is TRBV14, the J gene TRBJ1-1; the D gene is possibly TRBD1 (5 bases). The CDR3 is 13 residues long. The V gene lost 5 bases and the J gene lost 4 bases, with 11 bases spanning the gap. Per the germline V gene, CDR1 is SGHDN and CDR2 is FVKESK. CDR3 protein: CASSLMGGTEAFF. The CDR3 bases are TGTGCCAGCAGCTTAATGGGGGGCACTGAAGCTTTCTTT.

This chain uses TRBV30 with TRBJ1-3; D uncertain. Germline-derived CDR1 and CDR2 are GTSNPN and SVGIG (reference sequence). Trimming stripped 0 bases from V and 4 bases from J, with 13 bases between. CDR3 length: 15 residues. CDR3 in DNA: TGTGCCTGGAGTGTACGGAGAAGGCCCGGAAACACCATATATTTT. This translates into CAWSVRRRPGNTIYF.